This note documents a single T cell receptor beta chain sequence. The antigen it recognizes is unknown. No base quality information exists; no much larger clone differs at one position. The data were taken from a study of blood T cell repertoires in COVID-19 (TCRdb year 2020). A note on the overall study: Collaborator samples came from the United States, Italy and Spain and covered acute and convalescent phases of COVID-19. Nearly every sample came with metadata listing a de-identified subject ID, COVID-19 status, age in years and sex. The material from the prospective study consisted of cDNA or gDNA derived from T cells, B-cell-depleted T cells, or PBMCs. Deeply sampled blood TCRbeta repertoires from subjects exposed to, actively infected with, or recovered from COVID-19 were included in the dataset. The repertoires were released in a freely available public database meant as a resource for research on the immune response to SARS-CoV-2. Where available, HLA class I and class II types were obtained from metadata supplied by the sample provider rather than from assay-based typing. Samples were obtained from the ongoing ImmuneRACE study (first 160 participants) and from 1,254 subjects provided by 6 global collaborators. On the study overall, not on this receptor specifically: Clinical and demographic metadata were provided uncurated, with the amount varying by source and participant.

Each collaborating institution followed its own protocols to collect whole blood in K2EDTA tubes. For TCRbeta analysis, collaborator samples were shipped as frozen whole blood, as isolated PBMCs, or as DNA extracted from either sample type. TCRbeta CDR3 regions were amplified from genomic DNA using the immunoSEQ Assay, a bias-controlled multiplex PCR. The authors' analysis ran thus. The number of nucleated cells in each sample was estimated from the amplification of reference gene primers within the assay. To quantify the absolute abundance of each unique TCRbeta CDR3 rearrangement, sequence reads were collapsed and filtered. Productive Simpson clonality was computed per sample as the square root of Simpson's diversity index over productive rearrangements. Imported from immuneACCESS, the table was reduced by TCRdb to in-frame sequences with V and J called. These copies leave out some clones; in studies compared against another copy, an unresolved V gene accounts for under half, and the cause of the remainder is not known. For V, J and clone size, that table is used; D and trimming come from the DNA. Recorded for this sample are around 24,000 clones; 81% of them occurred a single time. More than 45% of the sample belongs to the ten largest clones.

V lost 0 bases and J lost 3 bases; the stretch between them is 15 bases long. According to the germline V gene (reference sequence), CDR1 reads LGHDT and CDR2 reads YNNKEL. The CDR3 has 17 amino acids, counting the end cysteine and phenylalanine. The retained sequence is limited to the CDR3, 51 bases, with the frame set at the first base. The sequence came from a man between 50 and 59 years old with active or convalescent COVID-19. The sequence is built from TRBV3-1 (or the pseudogene TRBV3-2) and TRBJ1-3; TRBD1 could be the D gene, as 5 bases match. Sequencing was performed on peripheral blood. DNA sequence: TGTGCCAGCAGCCAAGAGAGGCGCGGTAGGGGTGGAAACACCATATATTTT. Translated, this is CASSQERRGRGGNTIYF.